One and the same sample provided the 27 T cell receptor beta chains below, sequenced in a study of response to subunit inactivated influenza vaccine. Each CDR3 protein gets one entry after TCRdb re-called the RT-PCR reads with MiXCR. Of 400,000 to 650,000 distinct CDR3 sequences in the sample, approximately 6.9% are singletons; the top ten hold roughly 13%. The sequencing used PBMCs from blood, collected 23 to 25 months after vaccination. The receptors derive from a man between 45 and 75 years old who received an inactivated influenza vaccine.

This clonotype was seen ten or more times. The chain couples TRBV28 to TRBJ2-7; 8 bases line up with TRBD1. The germline CDR1 and CDR2 sequences are MDHEN and SYDVKM. This CDR3 has 15 amino acids. J lost 4 bases, V lost 6 bases, and 11 bases had no gene match. CDR3: CASSSSGTGLYEQYF. The DNA for the CDR3 is TGTGCCAGCAGCTCTTCCGGGACAGGATTGTACGAGCAGTACTTC.

The rearrangement uses TRBV12-3 or TRBV12-4 and TRBJ2-1; D perhaps matches TRBD1 (6 bases). The CDR3 is 15 amino acids. V was trimmed by 0 bases and J by 6 bases, leaving 12 bases between them. CDR3 in amino acids: CASSLAGTLLNEQFF. CDR3 nucleotide sequence: TGTGCCAGCAGTTTAGCGGGGACATTGCTCAATGAGCAGTTCTTC.

In this sample, this clonotype turned up a few times. Mismatch with germline at one junction end may stem from a read error. The chain combines TRBV7-2 with TRBJ1-2; TRBD1 might be the D (5 bases). Germline CDR1 SGHTA, CDR2 FQGNSA. The CDR3 runs 17 residues. CDR3 loop: CASSPQFGRQGNNGYTF. The CDR3 coding sequence is TGTGCCAGCAGCCCTCAGTTCGGAAGGCAGGGTAACAATGGCTACACCTTC.

The sample holds a few counts of this clonotype. The CDR3 nucleotides are TGCGCCAGCAGCCTCAGCGCGACAACGGTAAATTCACCCCTCCACTTT. Translated: CASSLSATTVNSPLHF. V gene TRBV4-3 combines with J gene TRBJ1-6; D not certain. Germline-derived CDR1 and CDR2 are LGHNA and YSLEER. The CDR3 sequence is 16 residues long. V was trimmed by 4 bases and J by 7 bases, leaving 17 bases between them.

The J gene is TRBJ1-1, the V gene TRBV7-3; TRBD1 matches 10 bases. This CDR3 is 14 amino acids long. The germline V gene has CDR1 SGHTA and CDR2 FQGTGA. V shed 3 bases and J 3 bases; nucleotides not matched to a gene: 1. CDR3 protein: CASSFGTGDTEAFF. The CDR3, as DNA: TGTGCCAGCAGCTTTGGGACAGGGGACACTGAAGCTTTCTTT.

This clonotype turned up a few times. This chain joins TRBV28 and TRBJ1-4; 9 bases line up with TRBD1. The CDR3 runs 15 residues. The trim removed 5 bases at V and 2 bases at J, leaving 3 bases unmatched. Germline V gives CDR1 MDHEN, CDR2 SYDVKM. CDR3 DNA sequence: TGTGCCAGCAGTAAAACAGGGGGCACTAATGAAAAACTGTTTTTT. Translation gives CASSKTGGTNEKLFF.

In its sample, this clonotype was seen a few times. The V and J genes are TRBV30 and TRBJ2-6, with D unresolved. The CDR3 runs 16 residues. CDR1 is GTSNPN, CDR2 SVGIG, per germline (reference sequence). The V gene lost 1 base and the J gene lost 0 bases, with 10 bases spanning the gap. The CDR3 bases are TGTGCCTGGAGTGATAGACGTTTCTCTGGGGCCAACGTCCTGACTTTC. Translated, it gives CAWSDRRFSGANVLTF.

This clonotype was counted a few times. J is TRBJ2-1 and V is TRBV20-1; 9 bases agree with TRBD2. The CDR3 sequence is 15 residues long. Looked up from germline, CDR1 is DFQATT and CDR2 is SNEGSKA (reference sequence). Trimming took 5 bases from V and 10 from J; bases not matched to a gene: 15. CDR3 in amino acids: CSAGPPSGVFGEQFF. The CDR3 DNA reads as TGCAGTGCTGGCCCTCCTAGCGGGGTCTTCGGGGAGCAGTTCTTC.

This clonotype was seen more than once but under ten times. This chain connects TRBV5-1 to TRBJ1-1; D perhaps matches TRBD1 (5 bases). The CDR3 is made up of 15 amino acids. Per the germline V gene, CDR1 is SGHRS and CDR2 is YFSETQ. Trimming stripped 3 bases from V and 1 base from J, with 13 bases between. The CDR3 DNA reads as TGCGCCAGCAGCTCGCAGGGAGGGTCGAACACTGAAGCTTTCTTT. This encodes CASSSQGGSNTEAFF.

The chain carries TRBV3-1 and TRBJ1-4; tentatively, D is TRBD1 (5 bases). The germline V gene has CDR1 LGHDT and CDR2 YNNKEL (reference sequence). V shed 0 bases and J shed 7 bases, with 12 bases lying between them. This CDR3 spans 15 amino acids. The CDR3 DNA is TGTGCCAGCAGCCAAGAGACGGGGCTTGGTGAAAAACTGTTTTTT. Its translation is CASSQETGLGEKLFF.

V gene TRBV10-1 combines with J gene TRBJ2-7, with a possible D match to TRBD1 (5 bases). Germline CDR1 WNHNN, CDR2 SYGVQD (reference sequence). This CDR3 region has 14 residues. Trimming left V 0 bases short and J 3 bases short, with 9 bases between. CDR3 region: CASSESGRDYEQYF. The CDR3 coding sequence is TGCGCCAGCAGTGAGTCAGGCAGGGACTACGAGCAGTACTTC.

The V and J genes are TRBV28 and TRBJ1-4, with D uncertain. V lost 8 bases and J lost 5, with 12 bases in between. CDR1 and CDR2 from the germline V gene are MDHEN and SYDVKM. CDR3 length equals 13 residues. The CDR3 region is CASRAALNEKLFF. The CDR3 DNA sequence: TGTGCCAGCCGGGCGGCCTTAAATGAAAAACTGTTTTTT.

This clonotype has more than one count but fewer than ten. The V and J genes are TRBV28 and TRBJ1-4; D is undetermined. CDR1 MDHEN and CDR2 SYDVKM come from the germline V gene. The CDR3 is 15 residues long. V dropped 1 base and J dropped 0 bases, with 6 bases sitting between them. The CDR3: CASSLLSATNEKLFF. As DNA, the CDR3 is TGTGCCAGCAGTTTATTGTCCGCAACTAATGAAAAACTGTTTTTT.

Details on this clonotype: The junction does not match germline at one end; this may be a read error. The chain combines TRBV12-3 or TRBV12-4 with TRBJ2-1; a possible D gene is TRBD1 (6 bases). There are 17 residues in the CDR3. The CDR3 sequence: CTSSPPTGQPSYNEQFF. The DNA for the CDR3 is TGTACCAGCAGTCCGCCGACAGGACAACCCTCCTACAATGAGCAGTTCTTC.

The rearrangement uses TRBV9 and TRBJ1-1, with D hard to call. Trimming pared 5 bases from V and 0 bases from J, leaving 11 bases between. Germline V gene data show CDR1 as SGDLS and CDR2 as YYNGEE. The length of the CDR3 is 14 residues. The DNA of the CDR3 is TGTGCCAGCAGTGTCGGGATTATGAACACTGAAGCTTTCTTT. This sequence encodes CASSVGIMNTEAFF.

This clonotype was observed a handful of times. This sequence joins TRBV28 and TRBJ2-5; D is ambiguous. There are 11 residues in the CDR3. V lost 8 bases and J 5 bases, leaving 9 bases between the germline ends. Germline CDR1 is MDHEN and CDR2 is SYDVKM. This CDR3 reads CASAARETQYF. In DNA form, the CDR3 reads TGTGCCAGCGCTGCCCGGGAGACCCAGTACTTC.

Only a few counts were recorded for this clonotype. V usage is TRBV10-3 and J usage is TRBJ2-1, with 9 bases fitting TRBD1. The CDR3 loop spans 17 amino acids. CDR1 and CDR2 from the germline V gene are ENHRY and SYGVKD. V was clipped by 2 bases and J by 6 bases; unmatched bases: 11. CDR3 coding DNA: TGTGCCATCAGTGAGACGTTGTCCCGGGACAGGGTCAATGAGCAGTTCTTC. This sequence encodes CAISETLSRDRVNEQFF.

This clonotype was recorded many times. The gene calls are TRBV5-1 and TRBJ1-4; D is uncertain. CDR1 SGHRS and CDR2 YFSETQ come from the germline V gene. This CDR3 has 18 amino acids. Trimming cost V 5 bases and J 0 bases, with 20 bases left between them. The CDR3 DNA follows: TGCGCCAGCAGTGCGGACTTAATTGGAACAACAACTAATGAAAAACTGTTTTTT. It yields the protein CASSADLIGTTTNEKLFF.

This sequence joins TRBV7-8 and TRBJ2-3; D is unresolved. Germline V gives CDR1 SGHVS, CDR2 FQNEAQ. The CDR3 covers 12 residues. V gave up 1 base and J gave up 8 bases, with 7 bases separating them. CDR3 nucleotide sequence: TGTGCCAGCAGCTTAGATGTGGGTACGCAGTATTTT. Amino acids: CASSLDVGTQYF.

CDR3 amino acids: CASSLLAGDHEQFF. The CDR3 DNA follows: TGTGCCAGCAGTTTGCTAGCGGGAGACCATGAGCAGTTCTTC. The gene calls are TRBV12-3 or TRBV12-4 and TRBJ2-1, with 10 positions matching TRBD2. The CDR3 loop spans 14 amino acids. The trim removed 3 bases at V and 8 bases at J, leaving 4 bases unmatched.

The V and J genes are TRBV30 and TRBJ2-4; 11 nucleotides match TRBD2. Germline CDR1 reads GTSNPN; CDR2 reads SVGIG (reference sequence). This CDR3 has 18 residues. V dropped 0 bases and J dropped 3; count of bases not matched to a gene: 10. CDR3 sequence (DNA): TGTGCCTGGAGTGTTCCCCTGGGACTAGCGGAGTACAAAAACATTCAGTACTTC. As protein: CAWSVPLGLAEYKNIQYF.

This clonotype was counted between two and nine times. In nucleotides, the CDR3 is TGCAGTGCCTCACTAGCGGGAGTGGGTGAGCAGTACTTC. It codes for CSASLAGVGEQYF. The rearrangement links TRBV20-1 to TRBJ2-7; TRBD2 agrees at 11 bases. The CDR3 is made up of 13 amino acids. Trimming took 6 bases from V and 7 from J; bases not matched to a gene: 8. Germline V CDR1 and CDR2: DFQATT, SNEGSKA (reference sequence).

This clonotype was observed a handful of times. In DNA form, the CDR3 reads TGTGCCAGCAGTGAGGGACAGTCCTTCTCTGGAAACACCATATATTTT. Its protein is CASSEGQSFSGNTIYF. The rearrangement uses TRBV6-1 and TRBJ1-3; 7 positions match TRBD1. The CDR3 totals 16 residues. The V gene end was trimmed by 3 bases and the J gene end by 0 bases; junction bases not matched to a gene: 5. The germline CDR1 and CDR2 sequences are MNHNS and SASEGT.

This clonotype has at least ten counts. The V and J genes are TRBV29-1 and TRBJ1-2; 8 bases are shared with TRBD1. The CDR3 runs to 13 residues. V shed 6 bases and J 8 bases; nucleotides not matched to a gene: 11. Germline V lookup: CDR1 SQVTM, CDR2 ANQGSEA. DNA for the CDR3: TGCAGCGTCGACAGGGGCGCCGGTGAGGGCTACACCTTC. Its protein product is CSVDRGAGEGYTF.

This clonotype was counted many times. The chain is built from TRBV7-2 and TRBJ2-5; 10 nucleotides align to TRBD2. The junction had 10 bases not matched to a gene; V was cut back by 4 bases and J by 2 bases. This CDR3 is built from 17 residues. Germline V gene lookup returns CDR1 SGHTA and CDR2 FQGNSA. CDR3 DNA: TGTGCCAGCAGCTACACTTACAGCGGGGGGGGTCAAGAGACCCAGTACTTC. It codes for CASSYTYSGGGQETQYF. Full variable domain (outside the CDR3, taken from reference TRBV7-2 and TRBJ2-5): GAGVSQSPSNKVTEKGKDVELRCDPISGHTALYWYRQSLGQGLEFLIYFQGNSAPDKSGLPSDRFSAERTGGSVSTLTIQRTQQEDSAVYLCASSYTYSGGGQETQYFGPGTRLLVL.

This clonotype came up a few times. This chain links TRBV2 with TRBJ2-1; a possible D gene is TRBD2 (5 bases). Per the germline V gene, CDR1 is SNHLY and CDR2 is FYNNEI. V was pared by 9 bases and J by 3 bases, with 18 bases between. This CDR3 is 15 amino acids long. The CDR3 region has the DNA TGTGCCAGTAAGCTCACGGGATCCCACTACAATGAGCAGTTCTTC. This translates into CASKLTGSHYNEQFF.

This clonotype was observed many times. The V gene is TRBV11-2, the J gene TRBJ2-1; D unclear. Germline loops: CDR1 SGHAT, CDR2 FQNNGV. The CDR3 has 16 residues. Trimming cost V 3 bases and J 0 bases, with 12 bases left between them. CDR3 DNA sequence: TGTGCCAGCAGCTTCGACGGATCCAACTCCTACAATGAGCAGTTCTTC. This gives the protein CASSFDGSNSYNEQFF.